This T cell receptor (beta chain) was sequenced in a study of cytomegalovirus exposure and HLA in healthy donors. The study's findings and limits: Reports indicated that the classifier achieved high specificity and sensitivity in diagnosing cytomegalovirus status.

This table comes from immunoSEQ multiplex PCR, and its TCRdb copy is limited to in-frame clones, with some not included. The data contain a few hundred thousand clones, around 87% of them singletons. The table lists this clone with a count of one. The antigen remains unidentified. It was the roughly 110-subject validation cohort, separate from the approximately 670-subject first cohort, to which the donors belonged. The CDR3 is 17 residues long. Germline lookup yields CDR1 LGHNA and CDR2 YSLEER. The V and J ends lost 4 bases and 4 bases respectively, with 20 bases between them. Sequenced: PBMCs. The receptor's source is a woman under 30 in good health and CMV-seronegative. The chain uses TRBV4-3 and TRBJ2-1; perhaps TRBD2 as D (7 bases). The CDR3 bases are TGCGCCAGCAGCCTAGAATTGGACAGCGGGGTTTACAATGAGCAGTTCTTC. Amino acid sequence: CASSLELDSGVYNEQFF.